What follows are 29 T cell receptor beta chains derived from one specimen sequenced in a study of shared clonotypes between healthy human individuals. TCRdb's table, derived via immunoSEQ multiplex PCR, lists solely in-frame clones and lacks some. Among about 640,000 clones, 72% were seen once, and the ten largest hold approximately 1.8%. The sample comprised memory CD4+ T cells sorted from blood. Indicated subset: CD45RA-negative fraction. These receptors were collected from a woman in her 30s in good health.

The chain has TRBV6-1 and TRBJ1-5; the D is unclear. Germline loops: CDR1 MNHNS, CDR2 SASEGT. The germline V and J ends were trimmed by 6 bases and 2 bases, with 14 bases remaining between them. The CDR3 consists of 15 residues. In DNA, the CDR3 is TGTGCCAGCAGCATAGGTGGGCAGGGCAATCAGCCCCAGCATTTT. The encoded protein is CASSIGGQGNQPQHF.

The chain couples TRBV29-1 to TRBJ1-2, with D possibly being TRBD1 (6 bases). The CDR3 totals 13 residues. Germline CDR1 and CDR2: SQVTM and ANQGSEA. V was cut by 5 bases and J by 0 bases, with 10 bases left in between. The CDR3 loop reads CSVPRGTNYGYTF. Written as DNA, the CDR3 is TGCAGCGTTCCTAGGGGGACTAACTATGGCTACACCTTC.

The genes are TRBV6-5 and TRBJ2-1; no clear D. CDR1 is MNHEY and CDR2 is SVGAGI in the germline V gene. The CDR3 is 12 residues long. The V and J ends lost 4 bases and 4 bases respectively, with 5 bases between them. The CDR3 here is CASSSPYNEQFF. CDR3 DNA: TGTGCCAGCAGTTCGCCGTACAATGAGCAGTTCTTC.

This chain uses TRBV20-1 with TRBJ2-5; 8 bases align to TRBD2. Germline loops: CDR1 DFQATT, CDR2 SNEGSKA (reference sequence). The CDR3 runs 11 residues. J was trimmed by 5 bases and V by 7 bases; bases with no gene match: 3. The CDR3 DNA is TGCAGTGGTAAGCGGGAGGAGACCCAGTACTTC. Its protein product is CSGKREETQYF.

The chain is built from TRBV28 and TRBJ2-2; 11 positions agree with TRBD2. The length of the CDR3 is 14 residues. V dropped 5 bases and J dropped 5; count of bases not matched to a gene: 1. Per germline, CDR1 MDHEN and CDR2 SYDVKM. The CDR3, as DNA: TGTGCCAGCAGTCTAGCGGGAGGAACCGGGGAGCTGTTTTTT. It specifies CASSLAGGTGELFF.

The chain carries TRBV30 and TRBJ2-1, with 7 nucleotides matching TRBD2. CDR1 and CDR2 (germline): GTSNPN, SVGIG (reference sequence). V shed 1 base and J 15 bases; nucleotides not matched to a gene: 9. This CDR3 region has 12 residues. Here the CDR3 DNA reads TGTGCCTGGAGTGCACAAGCGGGAAGATCGTTCTTC. This translates into CAWSAQAGRSFF.

The CDR3 DNA sequence: TGCGCCAGCAGCCTCTCGCCGGGTAGCGGGAGGACTAATGAGCAGTTCTTC. The encoded protein is CASSLSPGSGRTNEQFF. V gene TRBV5-1 combines with J gene TRBJ2-1; TRBD2 aligns across 10 bases. The CDR3 totals 17 residues. With 4 bases clipped from V and 7 bases from J, the junction kept 14 bases outside the gene matches. The germline V gene encodes CDR1 SGHRS and CDR2 YFSETQ.

CDR3 sequence reads: CASSGQGGNTEAFF. The DNA for the CDR3 is TGTGCCAGCAGTGGACAGGGTGGGAACACTGAAGCTTTCTTT. The rearrangement joins TRBV6-1 to TRBJ1-1, with 7 nucleotides matching TRBD1. V shed 4 bases, J shed 1 base, and the junction held 3 bases outside the gene matches. In germline, CDR1 is MNHNS, CDR2 SASEGT. The CDR3 extends over 14 amino acids.

The chain recombines TRBV6-1 with TRBJ2-7, with 8 bases identical to TRBD1. The CDR3 loop spans 15 amino acids. Germline CDR1 is MNHNS and CDR2 is SASEGT. The V gene end was trimmed by 6 bases and the J gene end by 3 bases; junction bases not matched to a gene: 10. Written as DNA, the CDR3 is TGTGCCAGCAGCGCTGGGGGGACAGGAGGCTACGAGCAGTACTTC. This encodes CASSAGGTGGYEQYF.

V and J are TRBV7-9 and TRBJ1-2; D not certain. The CDR3 is 14 amino acids. V lost 2 bases, J lost 4 bases, and 11 bases lay in between. CDR1 and CDR2 from the germline V gene are SEHNR and FQNEAQ (reference sequence). The CDR3 bases are TGTGCCAGCAGCTTAATGATCGGATCCTATGGCTACACCTTC. Protein: CASSLMIGSYGYTF.

This clone appeared a few times. This rearrangement joins TRBV7-8 to TRBJ2-7; D unresolved. CDR1 is SGHVS and CDR2 is FQNEAQ in the germline V gene. This CDR3 comprises 13 residues. Trimming cost V 5 bases and J 3 bases, with 11 bases left between them. This CDR3 reads CASSPRDNYEQYF. The CDR3 region has the DNA TGTGCCAGCAGCCCTCGAGACAACTACGAGCAGTACTTC.

The chain couples TRBV18 to TRBJ1-4; TRBD1 might be the D (6 bases). This CDR3 has 15 amino acids. The V end was cut by 6 bases, the J end by 7 bases, with 18 bases between. Looked up from germline, CDR1 is KGHSH and CDR2 is LQKENI. In DNA, the CDR3 is TGTGCCAGCTCGGCAGGCAAAGGGGGTTCTGAAAAACTGTTTTTT. Translating it yields CASSAGKGGSEKLFF.

A few counts support this clone. The chain links TRBV29-1 to TRBJ2-1; D perhaps matches TRBD1 (5 bases). The CDR3 is made up of 11 amino acids. Trimming removed 2 bases at V and 9 bases at J, with 8 bases between. CDR1 SQVTM and CDR2 ANQGSEA come from the germline V gene. The CDR3 DNA reads TGCAGCGTTGAAATGGGGCGTGAGCAGTTCTTC. As protein: CSVEMGREQFF.

J is TRBJ1-2 and V is TRBV2; perhaps TRBD1 as D (5 bases). Trimming stripped 10 bases from V and 6 bases from J, with 18 bases between. Germline CDR1 and CDR2: SNHLY and FYNNEI. The length of the CDR3 is 13 residues. The CDR3: CATTRGSNHGYTF. Here the CDR3 DNA reads TGTGCCACAACAAGGGGTAGTAATCATGGCTACACCTTC.

The V and J genes are TRBV6-1 and TRBJ2-7; no definite D call. V was shortened by 7 bases and J by 6 bases, with 13 bases between the two germline ends. This CDR3 has 12 residues. Per germline, CDR1 MNHNS and CDR2 SASEGT. CDR3 sequence reads: CASNLMRSEQYF. In DNA, the CDR3 is TGTGCCAGCAATTTAATGAGAAGCGAGCAGTACTTC.

For the CDR3, the DNA is TGTGCCAGCAGCCCATGGGACAGGGCGGGTTCACCCCTCCACTTT. Amino acid sequence: CASSPWDRAGSPLHF. The chain is built from TRBV5-6 and TRBJ1-6, with 9 bases lining up with TRBD1. Germline V gene data show CDR1 as SGHDT and CDR2 as YYEEEE. CDR3 length equals 15 residues. V lost 4 bases, J lost 9 bases, and 8 bases stayed unmatched.

This sequence joins TRBV5-1 and TRBJ2-3; D is unresolved. The germline V gene has CDR1 SGHRS and CDR2 YFSETQ. V was trimmed by 3 bases and J by 0 bases, leaving 11 bases between them. This CDR3 is built from 15 residues. The DNA for the CDR3 is TGCGCCAGCAGCTCCCAGGCGGTGAGCACAGATACGCAGTATTTT. It specifies CASSSQAVSTDTQYF.

The table lists this clone with a few counts. The chain couples TRBV7-2 to TRBJ2-1; 7 positions match TRBD2. Germline CDR1 is SGHTA and CDR2 is FQGNSA. The CDR3 is 16 amino acids. V dropped 3 bases and J dropped 6; count of bases not matched to a gene: 11. The CDR3 nucleotides read TGTGCCAGCAGCTTCATCCGGACTAGACTGGGCAATGAGCAGTTCTTC. Amino acids: CASSFIRTRLGNEQFF.

This chain uses TRBV6-5 with TRBJ1-2; D ambiguous. Trimming stripped 4 bases from V and 7 bases from J, with 10 bases between. Germline V gene lookup returns CDR1 MNHEY and CDR2 SVGAGI. The CDR3 length is 12 residues. CDR3 region: CASSFPGGGYTF. The CDR3 coding sequence is TGTGCCAGCAGTTTTCCGGGTGGTGGCTACACCTTC.

This chain connects TRBV11-2 to TRBJ2-1; 11 bases line up with TRBD1. The V segment lost 2 bases and the J segment 1 base; nucleotides outside the gene matches: 10. In germline, CDR1 is SGHAT, CDR2 FQNNGV. This CDR3 region has 19 residues. The CDR3 sequence is CASSLYSQGQGASYNEQFF. The CDR3 coding sequence is TGTGCCAGCAGCTTATATAGTCAAGGACAGGGGGCGTCCTACAATGAGCAGTTCTTC.

The V and J genes are TRBV2 and TRBJ2-7, with 10 positions matching TRBD2. V dropped 6 bases and J dropped 2; count of bases not matched to a gene: 10. From germline, CDR1 is SNHLY and CDR2 FYNNEI. CDR3 size: 16 residues. In DNA form, the CDR3 reads TGTGCCAGCAGGCCGCTACTAGCGGGAAATCCCTACGAGCAGTACTTC. It translates to CASRPLLAGNPYEQYF.

This chain links TRBV6-1 with TRBJ1-4; D is uncertain. The CDR3 runs 18 residues. Between the trimmed V and J ends, which lost 1 base and 0 bases, there was a span of 15 bases. Germline CDR1 reads MNHNS; CDR2 reads SASEGT. The CDR3 reads CASSEVGVSHATNEKLFF. The CDR3 region has the DNA TGTGCCAGCAGTGAAGTCGGGGTTTCCCACGCAACTAATGAAAAACTGTTTTTT.

This clone was counted a few times. This CDR3 is CASSLRGISYTF. The CDR3 nucleotides are TGTGCCAGCAGCTTACGCGGGATCAGCTACACCTTC. The rearrangement uses TRBV7-9 and TRBJ1-2, with D uncertain. The CDR3 extends over 12 amino acids. V lost 2 bases to trimming and J lost 9 bases, with 10 bases between them. Germline CDR1 SEHNR, CDR2 FQNEAQ (reference sequence). Combining the CDR3 with reference TRBV7-9 and TRBJ1-2 gives the whole variable domain DTGVSQNPRHKITKRGQNVTFRCDPISEHNRLYWYRQTLGQGPEFLTYFQNEAQLEKSRLLSDRFSAERPKGSFSTLEIQRTEQGDSAMYLCASSLRGISYTFGSGTRLTVV.

The CDR3 DNA reads TGTGCCAGCAGGCGGCTCCCGGGACAGGGACCTTCTGGCTACACCTTC. Translating it yields CASRRLPGQGPSGYTF. The rearrangement joins TRBV28 to TRBJ1-2; 9 bases line up with TRBD1. Trimming at V came to 6 bases and at J to 7 bases, leaving 15 bases not matched to a gene. This CDR3 has 16 amino acids. The V gene's germline CDR1 is MDHEN and CDR2 SYDVKM.

V and J are TRBV5-1 and TRBJ1-3; D is undetermined. This CDR3 is built from 14 residues. With 4 bases removed from V and 0 bases from J, the gap between germline ends came to 8 bases. Germline V lookup: CDR1 SGHRS, CDR2 YFSETQ. This CDR3 is CASSDTSSGNTIYF. The CDR3 nucleotides read TGCGCCAGCAGCGATACAAGCTCTGGAAACACCATATATTTT.

In its sample, this clone was seen a few times. V and J are TRBV6-5 and TRBJ2-1; D not resolved. Germline loops: CDR1 MNHEY, CDR2 SVGAGI. V was shortened by 2 bases and J by 9 bases, with 20 bases between the two germline ends. The length of the CDR3 is 16 residues. CDR3 in DNA: TGTGCCAGCAGTTACGTCCGGGCGAACGCTAACGGTGAGCAGTTCTTC. Amino acids: CASSYVRANANGEQFF.

This clone was observed many times. This chain uses TRBV11-2 with TRBJ2-3; the D gene is possibly TRBD2 (5 bases). Per the germline V gene, CDR1 is SGHAT and CDR2 is FQNNGV. The V gene lost 5 bases and the J gene lost 2 bases, with 11 bases spanning the gap. CDR3 length: 14 residues. This CDR3 is CASSNSENTDTQYF. The CDR3, as DNA: TGTGCCAGCAGCAATAGCGAGAACACAGATACGCAGTATTTT.

This clone was recorded at least ten times. The same CDR3 is also encoded by other DNA sequences in this sample. The V call is TRBV20-1, the J call TRBJ2-5; D not resolved. This CDR3 spans 10 amino acids. Germline CDR1 is DFQATT and CDR2 is SNEGSKA (reference sequence). The V gene lost 6 bases and the J gene lost 2 bases, with 4 bases spanning the gap. CDR3 sequence: CSAVQETQYF. In DNA form, the CDR3 reads TGCAGTGCGGTGCAAGAGACCCAGTACTTC.

V gene TRBV6-5 combines with J gene TRBJ2-7; D is possibly TRBD1 (6 bases). Germline loops: CDR1 MNHEY, CDR2 SVGAGI. The CDR3 loop spans 13 amino acids. V was pared by 6 bases and J by 2 bases, with 11 bases between. The CDR3 here is CASSPTGPYEQYF. CDR3 sequence (DNA): TGTGCCAGCAGCCCTACAGGGCCCTACGAGCAGTACTTC.